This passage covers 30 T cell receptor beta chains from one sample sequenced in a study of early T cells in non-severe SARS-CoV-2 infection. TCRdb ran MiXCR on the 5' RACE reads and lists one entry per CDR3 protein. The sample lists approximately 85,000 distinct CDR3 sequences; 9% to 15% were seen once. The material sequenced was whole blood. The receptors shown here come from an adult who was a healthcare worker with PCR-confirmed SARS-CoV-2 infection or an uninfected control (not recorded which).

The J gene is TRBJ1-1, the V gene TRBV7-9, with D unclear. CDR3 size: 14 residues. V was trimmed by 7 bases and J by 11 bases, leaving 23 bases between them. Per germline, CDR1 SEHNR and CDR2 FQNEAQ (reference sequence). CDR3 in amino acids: CASIPGRWGSEAFF. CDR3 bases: TGTGCCAGCATTCCGGGGAGGTGGGGAAGTGAGGCTTTCTTT.

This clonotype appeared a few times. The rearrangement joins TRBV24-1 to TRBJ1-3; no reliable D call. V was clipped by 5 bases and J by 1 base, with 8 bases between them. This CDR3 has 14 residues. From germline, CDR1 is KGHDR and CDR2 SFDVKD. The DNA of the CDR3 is TGTGCCACCAGTGGATTTCTTTCTGGAAACACCATATATTTT. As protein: CATSGFLSGNTIYF.

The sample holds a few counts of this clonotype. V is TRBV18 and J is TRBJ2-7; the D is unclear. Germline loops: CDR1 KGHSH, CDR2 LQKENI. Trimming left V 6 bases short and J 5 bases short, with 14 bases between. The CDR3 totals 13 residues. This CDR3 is CASSPGPEDEQYF. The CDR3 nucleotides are TGTGCCAGCTCTCCGGGCCCCGAGGACGAGCAGTACTTC. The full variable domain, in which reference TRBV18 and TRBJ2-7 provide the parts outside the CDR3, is NAGVMQNPRHLVRRRGQEARLRCSPMKGHSHVYWYRQLPEEGLKFMVYLQKENIIDESGMPKERFSAEFPKEGPSILRIQQVVRGDSAAYFCASSPGPEDEQYFGPGTRLTVT.

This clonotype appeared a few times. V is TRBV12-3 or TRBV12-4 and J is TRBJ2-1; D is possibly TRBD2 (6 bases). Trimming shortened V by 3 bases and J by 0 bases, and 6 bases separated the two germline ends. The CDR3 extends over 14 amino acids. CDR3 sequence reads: CASSLTSSYNEQFF. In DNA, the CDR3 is TGTGCCAGCAGTTTGACTAGCTCCTACAATGAGCAGTTCTTC.

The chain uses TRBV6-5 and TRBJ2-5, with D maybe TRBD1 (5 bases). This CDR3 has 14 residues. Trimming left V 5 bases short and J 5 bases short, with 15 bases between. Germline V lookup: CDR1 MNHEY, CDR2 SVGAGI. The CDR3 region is CASSSTGWGETQYF. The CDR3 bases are TGTGCCAGCAGTAGCACAGGTTGGGGTGAGACCCAGTACTTC.

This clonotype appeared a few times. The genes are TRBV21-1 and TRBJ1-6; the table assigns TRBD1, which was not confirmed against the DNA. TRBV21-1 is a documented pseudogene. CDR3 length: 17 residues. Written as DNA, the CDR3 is TGTGCCAGCAGCAAGGGGACGGACGAAGACGAGAATTCACCCCTCCACTTT. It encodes CASSKGTDEDENSPLHF.

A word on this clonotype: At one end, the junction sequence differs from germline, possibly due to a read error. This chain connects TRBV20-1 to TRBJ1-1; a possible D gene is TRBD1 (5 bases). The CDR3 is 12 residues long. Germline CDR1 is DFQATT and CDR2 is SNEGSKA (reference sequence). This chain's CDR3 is CSARQFDTGAFF. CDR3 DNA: TGCAGTGCAAGACAGTTCGACACTGGAGCTTTCTTT.

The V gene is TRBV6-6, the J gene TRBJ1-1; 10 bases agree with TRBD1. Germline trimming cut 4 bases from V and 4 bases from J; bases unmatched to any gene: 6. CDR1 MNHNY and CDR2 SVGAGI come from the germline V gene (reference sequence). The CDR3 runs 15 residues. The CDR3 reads CASSFRTGGSTEAFF. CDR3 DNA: TGTGCCAGCAGTTTCCGGACAGGGGGGAGCACTGAAGCTTTCTTT.

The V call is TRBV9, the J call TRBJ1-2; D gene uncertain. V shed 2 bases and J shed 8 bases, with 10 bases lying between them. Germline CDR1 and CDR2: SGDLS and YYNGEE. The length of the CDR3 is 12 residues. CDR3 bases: TGTGCCAGCAGCGTGCCCGGGCCCGGCTACACCTTC. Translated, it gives CASSVPGPGYTF.

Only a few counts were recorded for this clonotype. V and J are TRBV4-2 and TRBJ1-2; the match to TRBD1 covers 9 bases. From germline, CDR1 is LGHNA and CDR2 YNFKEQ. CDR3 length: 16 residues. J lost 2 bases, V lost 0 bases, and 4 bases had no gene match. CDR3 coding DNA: TGTGCCAGCAGCCAAGATTTCGGACAGGGGAACTATGGCTACACCTTC. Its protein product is CASSQDFGQGNYGYTF.

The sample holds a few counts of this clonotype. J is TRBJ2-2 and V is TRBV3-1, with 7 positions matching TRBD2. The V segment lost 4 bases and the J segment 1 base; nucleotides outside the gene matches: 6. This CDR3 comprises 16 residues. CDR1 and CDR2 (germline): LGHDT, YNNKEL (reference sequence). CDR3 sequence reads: CASSLVASGNTGELFF. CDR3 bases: TGTGCCAGCAGCCTAGTAGCTAGCGGGAACACCGGGGAGCTGTTTTTT.

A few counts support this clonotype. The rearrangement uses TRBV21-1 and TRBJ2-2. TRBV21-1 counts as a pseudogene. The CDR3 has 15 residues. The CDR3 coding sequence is TGTGCCAGCAGCAACATGGCAGGCATTACCGGGGAGCTGTTTTTT. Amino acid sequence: CASSNMAGITGELFF.

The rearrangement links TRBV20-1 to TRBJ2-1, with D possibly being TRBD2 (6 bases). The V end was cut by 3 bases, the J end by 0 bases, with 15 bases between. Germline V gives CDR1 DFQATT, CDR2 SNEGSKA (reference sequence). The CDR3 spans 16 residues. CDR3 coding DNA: TGCAGTGCTAGCACCCTAGCGTGGAGCTCCTACAATGAGCAGTTCTTC. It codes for CSASTLAWSSYNEQFF.

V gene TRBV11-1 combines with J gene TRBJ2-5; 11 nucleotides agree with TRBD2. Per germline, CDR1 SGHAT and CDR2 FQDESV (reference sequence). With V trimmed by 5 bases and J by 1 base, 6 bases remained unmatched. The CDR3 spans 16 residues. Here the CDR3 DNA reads TGTGCCAGCAGCGACGCCGGACTAGCGGGCCAAGAGACCCAGTACTTC. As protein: CASSDAGLAGQETQYF.

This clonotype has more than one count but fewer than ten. Written as DNA, the CDR3 is TGTGCCAGCAGCCTAGGTCTCCCGACTTACGCTAGCACAGATACGCAGTATTTT. It specifies CASSLGLPTYASTDTQYF. The V gene is TRBV7-8, the J gene TRBJ2-3; no clear D gene. The germline V gene encodes CDR1 SGHVS and CDR2 FQNEAQ. This CDR3 contains 18 residues. V lost 5 bases to trimming and J lost 0 bases, with 21 bases between them.

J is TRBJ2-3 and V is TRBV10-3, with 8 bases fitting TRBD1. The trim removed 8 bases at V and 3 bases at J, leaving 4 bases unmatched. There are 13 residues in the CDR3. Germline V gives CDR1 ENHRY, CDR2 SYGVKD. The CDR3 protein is CAIATGETDTQYF. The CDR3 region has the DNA TGTGCCATCGCGACAGGGGAGACAGATACGCAGTATTTT.

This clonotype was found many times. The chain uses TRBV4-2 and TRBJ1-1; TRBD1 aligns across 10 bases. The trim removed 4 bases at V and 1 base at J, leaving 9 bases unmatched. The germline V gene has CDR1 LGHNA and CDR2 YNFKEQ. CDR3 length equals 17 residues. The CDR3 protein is CASSLRQGAKSNTEAFF. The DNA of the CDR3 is TGTGCCAGCAGCCTTCGACAGGGGGCAAAGTCGAACACTGAAGCTTTCTTT.

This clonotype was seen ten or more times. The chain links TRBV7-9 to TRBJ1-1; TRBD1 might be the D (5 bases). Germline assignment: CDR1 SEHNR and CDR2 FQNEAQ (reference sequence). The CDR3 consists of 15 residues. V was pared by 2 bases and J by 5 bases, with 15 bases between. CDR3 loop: CASSLFFGDGTEAFF. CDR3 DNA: TGTGCCAGCAGCTTATTTTTCGGGGACGGGACTGAAGCTTTCTTT.

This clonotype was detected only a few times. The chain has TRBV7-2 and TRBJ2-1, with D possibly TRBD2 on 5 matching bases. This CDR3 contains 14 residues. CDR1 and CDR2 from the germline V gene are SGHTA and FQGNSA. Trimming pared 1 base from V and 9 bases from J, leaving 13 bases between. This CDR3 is CASSLEGAWSEQFF. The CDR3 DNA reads TGTGCCAGCAGCTTAGAGGGAGCATGGAGTGAGCAGTTCTTC.

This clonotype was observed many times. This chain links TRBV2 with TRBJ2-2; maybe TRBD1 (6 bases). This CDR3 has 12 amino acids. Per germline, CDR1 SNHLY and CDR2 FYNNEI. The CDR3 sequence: CVLLDSTGELFF. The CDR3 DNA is TGTGTCCTACTGGACAGCACCGGGGAGCTGTTTTTT.

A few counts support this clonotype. CDR3 in amino acids: CASSPATEAFF. CDR3 sequence (DNA): TGTGCCAGCAGCCCAGCCACTGAAGCTTTCTTT. The rearrangement joins TRBV7-2 to TRBJ1-1; no clear D. There are 11 residues in the CDR3. Trimming pared 5 bases from V and 4 bases from J, leaving 5 bases between. CDR1 is SGHTA, CDR2 FQGNSA, per germline.

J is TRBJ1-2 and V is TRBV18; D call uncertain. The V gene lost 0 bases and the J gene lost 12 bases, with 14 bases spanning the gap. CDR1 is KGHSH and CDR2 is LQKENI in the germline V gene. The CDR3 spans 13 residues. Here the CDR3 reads CASSPPGSADHTF. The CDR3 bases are TGTGCCAGCTCACCACCGGGGTCTGCCGATCACACCTTC.

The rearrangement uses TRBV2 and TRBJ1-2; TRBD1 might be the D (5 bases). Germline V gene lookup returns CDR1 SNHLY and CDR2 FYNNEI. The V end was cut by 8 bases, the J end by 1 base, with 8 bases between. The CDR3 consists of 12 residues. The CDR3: CASHRINYGYTF. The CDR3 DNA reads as TGTGCCAGCCACAGGATTAACTATGGCTACACCTTC.

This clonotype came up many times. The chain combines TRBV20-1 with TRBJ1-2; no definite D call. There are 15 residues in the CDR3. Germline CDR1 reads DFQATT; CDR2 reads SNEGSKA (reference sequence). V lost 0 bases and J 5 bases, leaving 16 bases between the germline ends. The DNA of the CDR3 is TGCAGTGCTAGAGATCTAGAGTTGGCGCAATATGGCTACACCTTC. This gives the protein CSARDLELAQYGYTF.

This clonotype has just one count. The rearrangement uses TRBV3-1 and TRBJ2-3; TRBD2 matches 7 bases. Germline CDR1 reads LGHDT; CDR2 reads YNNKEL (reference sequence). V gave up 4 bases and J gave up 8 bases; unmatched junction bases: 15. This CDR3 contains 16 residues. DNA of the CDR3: TGTGCCAGCAGCCCAGCCAGCGCGGGAGTTCTTGTTACGCAGTATTTT. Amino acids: CASSPASAGVLVTQYF.

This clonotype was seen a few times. CDR3: CSAERREGVAEKLFF. CDR3 nucleotide sequence: TGCAGTGCGGAAAGACGAGAAGGGGTAGCTGAAAAACTGTTTTTT. The chain links TRBV20-1 to TRBJ1-4; TRBD1 might be the D (5 bases). This CDR3 is 15 amino acids long. V shed 6 bases and J shed 7 bases, with 21 bases lying between them. The V gene's germline CDR1 is DFQATT and CDR2 SNEGSKA (reference sequence).

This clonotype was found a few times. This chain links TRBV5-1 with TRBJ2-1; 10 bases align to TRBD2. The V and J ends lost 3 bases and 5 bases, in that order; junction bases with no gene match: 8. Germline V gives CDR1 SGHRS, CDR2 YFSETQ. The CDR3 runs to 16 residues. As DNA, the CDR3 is TGCGCCAGCAGCTCCCAAAAGCGGGAGGGCCACAATGAGCAGTTCTTC. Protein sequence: CASSSQKREGHNEQFF.

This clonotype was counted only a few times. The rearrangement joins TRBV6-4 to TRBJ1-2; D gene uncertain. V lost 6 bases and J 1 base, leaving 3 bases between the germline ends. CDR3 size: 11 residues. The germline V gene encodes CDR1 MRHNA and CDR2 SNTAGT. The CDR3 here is CASRNNYGYTF. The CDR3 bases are TGTGCCAGCAGGAATAACTATGGCTACACCTTC.

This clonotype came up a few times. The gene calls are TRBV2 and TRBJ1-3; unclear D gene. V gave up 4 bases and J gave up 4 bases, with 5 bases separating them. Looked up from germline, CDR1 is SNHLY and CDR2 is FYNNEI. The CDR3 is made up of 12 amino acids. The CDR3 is CASSANGNTIYF. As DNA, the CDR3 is TGTGCCAGCAGTGCTAACGGAAACACCATATATTTT.

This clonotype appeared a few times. CDR3 nucleotide sequence: TGTGCCAGCAGCTGGGGGACAGAATACAATGAGCAGTTCTTC. Protein product: CASSWGTEYNEQFF. The rearrangement links TRBV13 to TRBJ2-1; 7 bases are shared with TRBD1. V gave up 4 bases and J gave up 4 bases; unmatched junction bases: 4. This CDR3 has 14 amino acids. Germline CDR1 and CDR2: PRHDT and FYEKMQ (reference sequence).